Here is one TCR beta chain with its context. The entry originates in a study of shared T cell receptors in the human thymus. Germline V CDR1 and CDR2: SGDLS, YYNGEE. V was pared by 6 bases and J by 4 bases, with 13 bases between. This CDR3 region has 13 residues. Clones were sequenced by immunoSEQ multiplex PCR, and TCRdb holds only the in-frame ones, with some missing. The data contain 720,000 or so clones, 70% to 90% of them singletons. Separately, the same data were catalogued under a study of human thymus T cells. This second study says: What appeared biased in thymic and blood repertoires was the usage of V and J genes.

Sequences were obtained from thymocytes. This chain connects TRBV9 to TRBJ2-5; D gene unclear. The source is a girl younger than two with a congenital heart defect. For the CDR3, the DNA is TGTGCCAGCAAGAGCCTATTTTCAGAGACCCAGTACTTC. It codes for CASKSLFSETQYF. The full variable domain, rest sourced from reference TRBV9 and TRBJ2-5, is DSGVTQTPKHLITATGQRVTLRCSPRSGDLSVYWYQQSLDQGLQFLIQYYNGEERAKGNILERFSAQQFPDLHSELNLSSLELGDSALYFCASKSLFSETQYFGPGTRLLVL.